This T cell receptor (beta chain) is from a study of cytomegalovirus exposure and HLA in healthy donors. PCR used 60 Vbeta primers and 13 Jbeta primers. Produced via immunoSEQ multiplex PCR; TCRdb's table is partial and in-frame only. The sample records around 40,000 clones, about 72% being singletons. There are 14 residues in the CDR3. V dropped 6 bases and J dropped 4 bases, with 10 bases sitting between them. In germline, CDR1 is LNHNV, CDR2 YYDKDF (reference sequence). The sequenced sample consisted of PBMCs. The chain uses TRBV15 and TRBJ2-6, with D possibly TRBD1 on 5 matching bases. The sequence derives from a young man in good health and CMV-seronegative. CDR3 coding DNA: TGTGCCACCAGTGCAGGGTACGGGGCCAACGTCCTGACTTTC. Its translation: CATSAGYGANVLTF.